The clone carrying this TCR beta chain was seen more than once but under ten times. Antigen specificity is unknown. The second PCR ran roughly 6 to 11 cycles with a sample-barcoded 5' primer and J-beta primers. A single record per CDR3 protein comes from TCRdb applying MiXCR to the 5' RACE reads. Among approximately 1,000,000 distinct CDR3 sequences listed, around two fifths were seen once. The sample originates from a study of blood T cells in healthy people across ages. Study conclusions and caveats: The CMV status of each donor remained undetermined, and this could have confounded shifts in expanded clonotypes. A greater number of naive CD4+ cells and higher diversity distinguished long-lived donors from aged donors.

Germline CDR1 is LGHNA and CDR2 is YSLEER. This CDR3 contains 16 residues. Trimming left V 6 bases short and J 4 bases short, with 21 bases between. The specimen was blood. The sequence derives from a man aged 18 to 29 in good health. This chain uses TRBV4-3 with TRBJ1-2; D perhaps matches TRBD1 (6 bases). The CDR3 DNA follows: TGCGCCAGCAGTCTGTTTCTGGGGGCCTTTAGCTATGGCTACACCTTC. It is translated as CASSLFLGAFSYGYTF.